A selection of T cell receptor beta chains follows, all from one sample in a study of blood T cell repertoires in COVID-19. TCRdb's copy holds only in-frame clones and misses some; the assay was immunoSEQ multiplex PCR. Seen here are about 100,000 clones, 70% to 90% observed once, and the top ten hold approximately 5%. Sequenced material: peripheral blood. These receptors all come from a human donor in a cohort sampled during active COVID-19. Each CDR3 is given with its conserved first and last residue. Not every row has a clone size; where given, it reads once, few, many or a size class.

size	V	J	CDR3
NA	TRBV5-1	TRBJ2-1	CASSWDRGGREQFF
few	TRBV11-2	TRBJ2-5	CASSQLAGGETQYF
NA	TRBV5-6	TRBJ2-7	CASSLEAGAFSYEQYF
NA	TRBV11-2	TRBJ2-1	CASIDAGTSGFNEQFF
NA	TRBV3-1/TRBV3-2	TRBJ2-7	CASSQDTLAGGSEQYF
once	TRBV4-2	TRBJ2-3	CASSRQGMGRHTQYF
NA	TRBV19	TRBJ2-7	CASSLDRGYEQYF
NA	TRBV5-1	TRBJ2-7	CASSLLAGGIYEQYF
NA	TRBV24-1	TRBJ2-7	CASTGREGVNEQYF
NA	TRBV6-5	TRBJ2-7	CASSYSFTGSYEQYF
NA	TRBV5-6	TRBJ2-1	CASSSRLASLNEQFF
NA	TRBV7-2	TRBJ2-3	CASSRRLAGGSRDTQYF
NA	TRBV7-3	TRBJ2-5	CASSPQGSGQETQYF
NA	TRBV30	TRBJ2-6	CAWSLGSGANVLTF
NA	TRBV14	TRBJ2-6	CASSQNRGPGANVLTF
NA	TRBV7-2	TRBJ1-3	CASSLSAGPGNTIYF
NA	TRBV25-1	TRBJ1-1	CASSGRGEYTEAFF
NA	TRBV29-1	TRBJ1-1	CSVTPGASTEAFF
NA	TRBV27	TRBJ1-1	CASRERRGGTEAFF
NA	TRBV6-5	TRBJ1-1	CASKIRGNTEAFF
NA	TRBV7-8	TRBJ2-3	CASSLPTSGTVSTDTQYF
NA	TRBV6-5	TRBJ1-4	CASSYSTRDNEKLFF
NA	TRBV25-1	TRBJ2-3	CASSARDRSTDTQYF
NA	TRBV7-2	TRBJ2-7	CASATSGAYEQYF
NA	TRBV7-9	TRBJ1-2	CASSFDGTGVGYTF
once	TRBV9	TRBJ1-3	CASSVGAGRISGNTIYF
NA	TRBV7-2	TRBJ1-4	CASSLGQLNEKLFF
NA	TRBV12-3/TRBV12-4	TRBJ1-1	CASSPIVAGEAFF
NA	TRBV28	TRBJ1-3	CASSHRQGGAGNTIYF
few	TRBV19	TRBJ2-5	CASSIMTGTAQETQYF
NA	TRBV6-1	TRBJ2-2	CASSELSGTATGELFF
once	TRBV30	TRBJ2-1	CAWSPLGLAAYNEQFF
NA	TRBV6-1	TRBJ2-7	CASSEERQGTYEQYF
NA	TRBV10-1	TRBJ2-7	CASLKDRGSAYEQYF
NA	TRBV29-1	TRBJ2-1	CSVDAGSSYNEQFF
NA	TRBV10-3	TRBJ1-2	CAIRETANYGYTF
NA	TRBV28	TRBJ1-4	CASSSPGGATNEKLFF
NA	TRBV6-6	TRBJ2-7	CASSYNYEQYF
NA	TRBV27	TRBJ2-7	CASSRGRLSGANSYEQYF
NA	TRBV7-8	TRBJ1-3	CASSPSGFAGSPGNTIYF
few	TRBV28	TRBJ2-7	CASSFRLSGSYEQYF
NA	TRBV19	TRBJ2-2	CASRSTGRPGELFF
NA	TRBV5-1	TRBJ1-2	CASSLGTKDGYTF
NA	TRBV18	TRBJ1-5	CASSLGTAESNQPQHF
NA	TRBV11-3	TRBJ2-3	CASSLGPSGTQYF